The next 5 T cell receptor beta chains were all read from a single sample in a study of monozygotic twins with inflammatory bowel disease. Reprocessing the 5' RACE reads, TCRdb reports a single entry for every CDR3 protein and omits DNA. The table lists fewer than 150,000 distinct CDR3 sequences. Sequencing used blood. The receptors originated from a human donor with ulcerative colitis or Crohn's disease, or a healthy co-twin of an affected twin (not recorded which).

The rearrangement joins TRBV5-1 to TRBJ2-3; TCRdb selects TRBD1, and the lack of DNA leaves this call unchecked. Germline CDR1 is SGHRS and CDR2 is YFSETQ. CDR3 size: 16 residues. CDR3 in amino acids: CASSLAGQARTDTQYF. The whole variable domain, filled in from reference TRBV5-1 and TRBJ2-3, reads KAGVTQTPRYLIKTRGQQVTLSCSPISGHRSVSWYQQTPGQGLQFLFEYFSETQRNKGNFPGRFSGRQFSNSRSEMNVSTLELGDSALYLCASSLAGQARTDTQYFGPGTRLTVL.

The CDR3 spells CASSLGGASDEQFF. The J gene is TRBJ2-1, the V gene TRBV5-1; TCRdb picks TRBD2, but there is no DNA to check that call. Per the germline V gene, CDR1 is SGHRS and CDR2 is YFSETQ. The CDR3 is 14 residues long.

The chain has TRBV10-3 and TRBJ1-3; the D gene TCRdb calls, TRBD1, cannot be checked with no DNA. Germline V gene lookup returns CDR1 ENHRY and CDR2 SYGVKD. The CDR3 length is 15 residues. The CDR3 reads CAIRRLGGPGNTIYF.

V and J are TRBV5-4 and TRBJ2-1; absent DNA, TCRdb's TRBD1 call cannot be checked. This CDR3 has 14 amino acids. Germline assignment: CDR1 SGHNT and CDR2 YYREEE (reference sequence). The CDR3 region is CASSRTGSDNEQFF.

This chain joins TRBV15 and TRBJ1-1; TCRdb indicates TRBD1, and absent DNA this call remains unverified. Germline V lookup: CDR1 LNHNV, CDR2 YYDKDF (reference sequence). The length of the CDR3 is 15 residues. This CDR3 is CATSSPRGGNTEAFF.